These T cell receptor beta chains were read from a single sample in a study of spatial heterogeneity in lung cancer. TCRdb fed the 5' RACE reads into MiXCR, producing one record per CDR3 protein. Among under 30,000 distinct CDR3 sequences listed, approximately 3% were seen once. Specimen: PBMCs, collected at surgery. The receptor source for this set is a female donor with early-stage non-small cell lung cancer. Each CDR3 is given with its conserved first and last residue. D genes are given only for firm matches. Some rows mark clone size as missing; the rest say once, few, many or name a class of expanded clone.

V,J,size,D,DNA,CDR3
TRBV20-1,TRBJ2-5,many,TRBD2,TGCAGTGCTAGGAGACTAGCGCAAGAGACCCAGTACTTC,CSARRLAQETQYF
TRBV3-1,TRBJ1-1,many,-,TGTGCCAGCAGCCAAGGACAGATACTGAACACTGAAGCTTTCTTT,CASSQGQILNTEAFF
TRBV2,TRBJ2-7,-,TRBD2,TGTGCCAGCAGCGACCGGGGCGGGAGGCAACCCTACGAGCAGTACTTC,CASSDRGGRQPYEQYF
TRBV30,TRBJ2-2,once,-,TGTGCGGTTATTAGAACCGGGGAGCTGTTTTTT,CAVIRTGELFF
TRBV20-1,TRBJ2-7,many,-,TGCAGTGCTAGAGATTCGCTAGGCTACGAGCAGTACTTC,CSARDSLGYEQYF
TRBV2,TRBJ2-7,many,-,TGTGCCAGCAGTGCGGCACGGAGCTCCTACGAGCAGTACTTC,CASSAARSSYEQYF
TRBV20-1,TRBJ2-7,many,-,TGCAGTGCCCCCCTAGGCTACGAGCAGTACTTC,CSAPLGYEQYF
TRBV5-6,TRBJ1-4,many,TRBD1,TGTGCCAGCAGCTCCCGGGACAGGACTGAAAAACTGTTTTTT,CASSSRDRTEKLFF
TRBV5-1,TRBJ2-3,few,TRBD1,TGCGCCAGCAGCACAACACAGGGGTGGGGCACAGATACGCAGTATTTT,CASSTTQGWGTDTQYF
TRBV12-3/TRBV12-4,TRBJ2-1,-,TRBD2,TGTGCCAGCAGCCTAGCGGAGCGAGACCATGAGCAGTTCTTC,CASSLAERDHEQFF
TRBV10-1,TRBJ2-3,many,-,TGCGCCAGCAGTGAGTTCGTCACAGATACGCAGTATTTT,CASSEFVTDTQYF
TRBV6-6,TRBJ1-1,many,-,TGTGCCAGCAGTTACTCCGCAGGGCGTGAAGCTTTCTTT,CASSYSAGREAFF
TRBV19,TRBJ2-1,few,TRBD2,TGTGCCAGTAGTATGCGACTAGCGGATAATCACTACAATGAGCAGTTCTTC,CASSMRLADNHYNEQFF
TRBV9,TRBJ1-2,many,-,TGTGCCAGCAGCGTAGGGGGGGACCTGCCAGACTACACCTTC,CASSVGGDLPDYTF
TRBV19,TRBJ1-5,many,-,TGTGCCAGTACCCAAGACAGAAGGGGTAATCAGCCCCAGCATTTT,CASTQDRRGNQPQHF
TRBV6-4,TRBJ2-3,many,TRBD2,TGTGCCAGCAGTGCGGGACTATCGCCTGATACGCAGTATTTT,CASSAGLSPDTQYF
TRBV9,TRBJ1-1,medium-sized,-,TGTGCCAGCAGCGTAGAACAGGGACCGAACACTGAAGCTTTCTTT,CASSVEQGPNTEAFF
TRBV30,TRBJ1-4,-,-,TGTGCCTGGAGGGGGAATAATGAAAAACTGTTTTTT,CAWRGNNEKLFF
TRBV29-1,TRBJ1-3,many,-,TGCAGCGTTGGGGCCAGCTCTGGAAACACCATATATTTT,CSVGASSGNTIYF
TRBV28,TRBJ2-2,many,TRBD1,TGTGCCAGCAGTTATGGGACAGGGTGGACCACCGGGGAGCTGTTTTTT,CASSYGTGWTTGELFF
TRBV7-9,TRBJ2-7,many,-,TGTGCCAGCAGCCAGGGGACATCGGGGTACGAGCAGTACTTC,CASSQGTSGYEQYF
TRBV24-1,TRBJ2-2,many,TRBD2,TGTGCCACCAGTGAAGGGACTAGCGGGGGTTACCCCGGGGAGCTGTTTTTT,CATSEGTSGGYPGELFF
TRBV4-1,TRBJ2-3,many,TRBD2,TGCGCCAGCAGACTAGCGGGACCCACAGATACGCAGTATTTT,CASRLAGPTDTQYF
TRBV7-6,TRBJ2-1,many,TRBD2,TGTGCCAGCAGCCCGTCGGGAGGGCCACTTGTCAATGAGCAGTTCTTC,CASSPSGGPLVNEQFF
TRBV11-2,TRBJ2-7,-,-,TGTGCCAGCAGCTCGGGGCTTAGCGTCTCCTACGAGCAGTACTTC,CASSSGLSVSYEQYF
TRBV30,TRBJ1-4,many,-,TGTGCCTGGAGTGTACGGCGGGGGCTTGCAACTAATGAAAAACTGTTTTTT,CAWSVRRGLATNEKLFF
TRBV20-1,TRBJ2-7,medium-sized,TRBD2,TGCAGTGCTGTAGCGGGAGAGGGCCCCTACGAGCAGTACTTC,CSAVAGEGPYEQYF
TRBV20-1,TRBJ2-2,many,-,TGCAGTGCTAGGTTTGGCGGGAACACCGGGGAGCTGTTTTTT,CSARFGGNTGELFF
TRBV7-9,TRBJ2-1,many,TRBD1,TGTGCCAGCAGCTCCGGACAGGGTACCTACAATGAGCAGTTCTTC,CASSSGQGTYNEQFF
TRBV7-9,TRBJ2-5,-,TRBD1,TGTGCCAGCAGCTTAGTTAGGCTTACAGGGGCCAAAGAGACCCAGTACTTC,CASSLVRLTGAKETQYF
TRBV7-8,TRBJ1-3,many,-,TGTGCCAGCAGCTTTTTTATCAGCTCTGGAAACACCATATATTTT,CASSFFISSGNTIYF
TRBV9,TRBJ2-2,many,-,TGTGCCAGCAGCGCACAAACCGGGGAGCTGTTTTTT,CASSAQTGELFF
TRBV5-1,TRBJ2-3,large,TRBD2,TGCGCCAGCTGTACTAGCGTTCCCTCGGGAGATACGCAGTATTTT,CASCTSVPSGDTQYF
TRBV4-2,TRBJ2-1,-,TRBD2,TGTGCCAGCAGCCCCGGGACTAGCGGTGACAATGAGCAGTTCTTC,CASSPGTSGDNEQFF
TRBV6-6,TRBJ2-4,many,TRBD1,TGTGCCAGCAGACAGGGACAGGGAAGGTTAGACATTCAGTACTTC,CASRQGQGRLDIQYF
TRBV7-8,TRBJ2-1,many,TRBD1,TGTGCCAGCAGCACCAGGACAGGGGTCCATGAGCAGTTCTTC,CASSTRTGVHEQFF
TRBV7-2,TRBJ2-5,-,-,TGTGCCAGCAGCTTAACGAGCATACAAGAGACCCAGTACTTC,CASSLTSIQETQYF
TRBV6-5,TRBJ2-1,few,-,TGTGCCAGCAGTTACTCGGGACTTACTAATGAGCAGTTCTTC,CASSYSGLTNEQFF
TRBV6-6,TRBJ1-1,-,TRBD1,TGTGCCAGCAGTTATCCCTGGACAGGGGTGGCCACTGAAGCTTTCTTT,CASSYPWTGVATEAFF
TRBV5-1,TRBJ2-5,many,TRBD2,TGCGCCAGCAGCCTACTAGCGGGAGAGACCCAGTACTTC,CASSLLAGETQYF
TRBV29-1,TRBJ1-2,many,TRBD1,TGCAGCGTTGTTATTCGGACAGGGGCGGGCGGCTATGGCTACACCTTC,CSVVIRTGAGGYGYTF
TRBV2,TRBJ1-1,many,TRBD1,TGTGCCACCACGGGGATAGGGGGCATTCTGACTGAAGCTTTCTTT,CATTGIGGILTEAFF
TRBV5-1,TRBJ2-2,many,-,TGCGCCAGCAGCCTCAGGGGCGACACCGGGGAGCTGTTTTTT,CASSLRGDTGELFF